This TCR beta chain comes out of a study of regulatory T cells in long-lasting Graves disease. Building the TCR beta libraries relied on iRepertoire HTBI primers, and CDR3 regions underwent Arm-PCR. MiXCR was run by TCRdb on the multiplex PCR reads, yielding one entry per CDR3 protein. The sample consists of roughly 430,000 distinct CDR3 sequences, roughly a fifth of them appearing once. This sample's time point: persistent/refractory GD, antithyroid drugs over 5 years with positive TRAb. Extracted RNA from PBMCs served as the source of the TCR library. The diagnosis of Graves' disease used American Thyroid Association guidelines. In this cohort, patients came from an endocrinology department located in Xi'an, China. The CDR3 is 14 amino acids. CDR1 and CDR2 (germline): PRHDT, FYEKMQ (reference sequence). Trimming cost V 0 bases and J 2 bases, with 8 bases left between them. Whole-study findings and limits: Study was limited to peripheral blood, excluding thyroid tissue. Sharing of public clonotypes was greater in persistent patients (roughly 2,900) than in new patients (roughly 880).

This clonotype showed up just a few times. Its antigen is not known. The V call is TRBV13, the J call TRBJ2-7; D not certain. The material was peripheral blood mononuclear cells (PBMCs), obtained when the disease was refractory, from a patient treated with antithyroid drugs. The receptor's source is a female donor with Graves disease. CDR3 sequence: CASSLGATAYEQYF. In nucleotides, the CDR3 is TGTGCCAGCAGCTTAGGCGCCACCGCCTACGAGCAGTACTTC.